Below, 24 T cell receptor beta chains from the same sample are listed, as sequenced in a study of control samples from healthy donors and cancer patients. Produced via immunoSEQ multiplex PCR; TCRdb's table is partial and in-frame only. The top ten hold roughly 1.5% of the sample, which has about 60,000 clones, more than 90% seen once. Input material: PBMCs. Receptor source: a middle-aged man with colorectal cancer.

The rearrangement links TRBV29-1 to TRBJ1-3; D ambiguous. Looked up from germline, CDR1 is SQVTM and CDR2 is ANQGSEA. Deletions cut 4 bases from V and 4 bases from J, with 11 bases between. The CDR3 is made up of 13 amino acids. The CDR3: CSVAGRFGNTIYF. The CDR3 bases are TGCAGCGTTGCTGGCAGGTTCGGAAACACCATATATTTT.

The chain links TRBV29-1 to TRBJ2-7, with D maybe TRBD1 (5 bases). Germline assignment: CDR1 SQVTM and CDR2 ANQGSEA. The CDR3 totals 11 residues. Trimming pared 4 bases from V and 3 bases from J, leaving 7 bases between. This chain's CDR3 is CSVGDSYEQYF. The CDR3 region has the DNA TGCAGCGTTGGCGACAGCTACGAGCAGTACTTC.

This chain uses TRBV5-1 with TRBJ2-1; TRBD2 agrees at 8 bases. The CDR3 runs 16 residues. Germline values: CDR1 SGHRS, CDR2 YFSETQ. V lost 5 bases, J lost 3 bases, and 10 bases stayed unmatched. The CDR3 DNA reads as TGCGCCAGCAGTCAAACTAGCGGAGGTTACTACAATGAGCAGTTCTTC. Its protein is CASSQTSGGYYNEQFF. Together with reference TRBV5-1 and TRBJ2-1, the CDR3 gives the full variable domain: KAGVTQTPRYLIKTRGQQVTLSCSPISGHRSVSWYQQTPGQGLQFLFEYFSETQRNKGNFPGRFSGRQFSNSRSEMNVSTLELGDSALYLCASSQTSGGYYNEQFFGPGTRLTVL.

The chain couples TRBV2 to TRBJ1-6, with D possibly being TRBD1 (5 bases). This CDR3 has 17 amino acids. V lost 0 bases, J lost 6 bases, and 15 bases lay in between. CDR1 SNHLY and CDR2 FYNNEI come from the germline V gene. This CDR3 is CASSEAGADRANSPLHF. The CDR3 DNA reads TGTGCCAGCAGTGAAGCTGGGGCAGATAGGGCTAATTCACCCCTCCACTTT.

The CDR3 region is CASRQGADYGYTF. The CDR3 nucleotides read TGTGCCAGCAGACAGGGGGCTGACTATGGCTACACCTTC. J is TRBJ1-2 and V is TRBV6-5, with TRBD1 matching over 9 bases. J was trimmed by 3 bases and V by 6 bases; bases with no gene match: 2. CDR3 size: 13 residues. Per germline, CDR1 MNHEY and CDR2 SVGAGI.

The chain carries TRBV5-1 and TRBJ1-1; weak D call: TRBD1 (5 bases). The germline gives CDR1 SGHRS, CDR2 YFSETQ. Trimming left V 0 bases short and J 8 bases short, with 8 bases between. The CDR3 is made up of 12 amino acids. Written as DNA, the CDR3 is TGCGCCAGCAGCTTGGTAAAGGGGGAAGCTTTCTTT. Translated: CASSLVKGEAFF.

The rearrangement uses TRBV3-1 (or the pseudogene TRBV3-2) and TRBJ2-7; D gene unclear. Germline CDR1 and CDR2: LGHDT and YNNKEL (reference sequence). This CDR3 has 11 residues. V shed 1 base and J shed 6 bases, with 4 bases lying between them. The CDR3 coding sequence is TGTGCCAGCAGCCAAGGCGGCGAGCAGTACTTC. Its protein product is CASSQGGEQYF.

This rearrangement joins TRBV28 to TRBJ2-5; no firm D call. This CDR3 has 12 residues. Trimming removed 2 bases from V and 4 bases from J, with 5 bases in between. In germline, CDR1 is MDHEN, CDR2 SYDVKM. Here the CDR3 reads CASSLRRETQYF. For the CDR3, the DNA is TGTGCCAGCAGTTTACGGCGAGAGACCCAGTACTTC.

CDR3 amino acids: CASSVQTGGNEQFF. DNA for the CDR3: TGTGCCAGCAGCGTCCAGACAGGGGGCAATGAGCAGTTCTTC. The gene calls are TRBV2 and TRBJ2-1; 9 bases match TRBD1. Germline CDR1 reads SNHLY; CDR2 reads FYNNEI. V dropped 6 bases and J dropped 6; count of bases not matched to a gene: 6. The CDR3 has 14 amino acids.

The V and J genes are TRBV5-6 and TRBJ1-4; D is uncertain. V was shortened by 4 bases and J by 6 bases, with 10 bases between the two germline ends. From germline, CDR1 is SGHDT and CDR2 YYEEEE. The CDR3 is 13 amino acids. CDR3 in amino acids: CASSLGDHEKLFF. In DNA, the CDR3 is TGTGCCAGCAGCCTCGGGGATCATGAAAAACTGTTTTTT.

This clone was observed a single time. The chain carries TRBV30 and TRBJ2-6; tentatively, D is TRBD1 (6 bases). The CDR3 loop spans 15 amino acids. Germline V gene sequence: CDR1 GTSNPN, CDR2 SVGIG (reference sequence). The ends were cut back, 3 bases at V and 4 bases at J, with 13 bases in the middle. This CDR3 reads CAWRLRGLGANVLTF. In nucleotides, the CDR3 is TGTGCCTGGAGGCTAAGGGGGTTAGGGGCCAACGTCCTGACTTTC. Variable domain in full (rest from reference TRBV30 and TRBJ2-6): SQTIHQWPATLVQPVGSPLSLECTVEGTSNPNLYWYRQAAGRGLQLLFYSVGIGQISSEVPQNLSASRPQDRQFILSSKKLLLSDSGFYLCAWRLRGLGANVLTFGAGSRLTVL.

The V and J genes are TRBV9 and TRBJ2-3, with 9 bases that match TRBD2. Per germline, CDR1 SGDLS and CDR2 YYNGEE. The CDR3 loop spans 16 amino acids. The V segment lost 3 bases and the J segment 2 bases; nucleotides outside the gene matches: 7. In DNA, the CDR3 is TGTGCCAGCAGCGCCCTAGCGGGGCAAGTCACAGATACGCAGTATTTT. Amino acids: CASSALAGQVTDTQYF.

This clone was picked up a small number of times. The genes are TRBV30 and TRBJ1-2, with 8 bases matching TRBD1. With 3 bases clipped from V and 8 bases from J, the junction kept 8 bases outside the gene matches. Germline lookup yields CDR1 GTSNPN and CDR2 SVGIG (reference sequence). This CDR3 spans 13 amino acids. The CDR3 nucleotides are TGTGCCTGGAGGGCAGGACAGGGAATCGGCTACACCTTC. This encodes CAWRAGQGIGYTF.

V is TRBV11-2 and J is TRBJ2-1, with D unclear. The CDR3 sequence is 15 residues long. Germline V gives CDR1 SGHAT, CDR2 FQNNGV. Trimming took 5 bases from V and 0 from J, leaving 11 bases between them. CDR3 bases: TGTGCCAGCAGCCAAGGAGTAGGCTCCTACAATGAGCAGTTCTTC. Residues: CASSQGVGSYNEQFF. Full variable domain (outside the CDR3, taken from reference TRBV11-2 and TRBJ2-1): EAGVAQSPRYKIIEKRQSVAFWCNPISGHATLYWYQQILGQGPKLLIQFQNNGVVDDSQLPKDRFSAERLKGVDSTLKIQPAKLEDSAVYLCASSQGVGSYNEQFFGPGTRLTVL.

The rearrangement links TRBV19 to TRBJ1-2; 8 bases line up with TRBD1. With 5 bases clipped from V and 8 bases from J, the junction kept 4 bases outside the gene matches. Germline V CDR1 and CDR2: LNHDA, SQIVND (reference sequence). This CDR3 contains 12 residues. CDR3: CASSWDRNGYTF. The CDR3 bases are TGTGCCAGTAGTTGGGACAGGAACGGCTACACCTTC. The variable domain in full, completed from reference TRBV19 and TRBJ1-2, reads DGGITQSPKYLFRKEGQNVTLSCEQNLNHDAMYWYRQDPGQGLRLIYYSQIVNDFQKGDIAEGYSVSREKKESFPLTVTSAQKNPTAFYLCASSWDRNGYTFGSGTRLTVV.

This chain joins TRBV6-5 and TRBJ1-4; D might be TRBD1 (5 bases). In germline, CDR1 is MNHEY, CDR2 SVGAGI. The CDR3 extends over 12 amino acids. Between the trimmed V and J ends, which lost 8 bases and 6 bases, there was a span of 10 bases. CDR3 DNA: TGTGCCAGCTGGGGGACGGATGAAAAACTGTTTTTT. Amino acid sequence: CASWGTDEKLFF.

J is TRBJ2-1 and V is TRBV2; D is undetermined. V gave up 4 bases and J gave up 5 bases, with 12 bases separating them. Germline CDR1 reads SNHLY; CDR2 reads FYNNEI. There are 14 residues in the CDR3. The CDR3 is CASSVAWVDNEQFF. In DNA, the CDR3 is TGTGCCAGCAGTGTTGCCTGGGTCGACAATGAGCAGTTCTTC.

The V gene is TRBV5-6, the J gene TRBJ2-3, with TRBD1 identical over 12 bases. The J segment lost 3 bases and the V segment lost 1 base, leaving 3 bases of the junction unmatched. Per the germline V gene, CDR1 is SGHDT and CDR2 is YYEEEE. The CDR3 length is 16 residues. The CDR3 is CASSLLGQGATDTQYF. The CDR3 DNA reads as TGTGCCAGCAGCTTGTTGGGACAGGGGGCGACAGATACGCAGTATTTT.

The V call is TRBV6-6, the J call TRBJ1-1; 10 nucleotides agree with TRBD1. Germline V lookup: CDR1 MNHNY, CDR2 SVGAGI (reference sequence). This CDR3 region has 17 residues. V lost 5 bases to trimming and J lost 0 bases; unmatched junction nucleotides: 9. The CDR3 protein is CASSRTGTGEMNTEAFF. The CDR3 bases are TGTGCCAGCAGTCGAACCGGGACAGGGGAGATGAACACTGAAGCTTTCTTT.

The chain couples TRBV7-9 to TRBJ1-1; no firm D call. The V end lost 1 base, the J end lost 0 bases, and 15 bases lay between the germline ends. There are 17 residues in the CDR3. Per the germline V gene, CDR1 is SEHNR and CDR2 is FQNEAQ (reference sequence). This CDR3 is CASSLGVGVGLNTEAFF. The DNA for the CDR3 is TGTGCCAGCAGCTTAGGCGTTGGGGTGGGTTTGAACACTGAAGCTTTCTTT.

The rearrangement uses TRBV5-1 and TRBJ2-7; a possible D gene is TRBD1 (5 bases). The CDR3 consists of 13 residues. CDR1 and CDR2 (germline): SGHRS, YFSETQ. V lost 0 bases to trimming and J lost 5 bases, with 9 bases between them. The CDR3 sequence is CASSLAVRDEQYF. The CDR3 bases are TGCGCCAGCAGCTTGGCTGTCAGGGACGAGCAGTACTTC.

The chain couples TRBV5-6 to TRBJ1-1, with 8 bases lining up with TRBD1. The germline gives CDR1 SGHDT, CDR2 YYEEEE. This CDR3 spans 14 amino acids. With V trimmed by 4 bases and J by 8 bases, 10 bases remained unmatched. The CDR3 region is CASSKDRVIREAFF. As DNA, the CDR3 is TGTGCCAGCAGCAAGGACAGGGTAATCAGGGAAGCTTTCTTT.

For the CDR3, the DNA is TGTGCCAGCAGTGATGGAGGCCTGGTCGTTGACTATGGCTACACCTTC. Residues: CASSDGGLVVDYGYTF. This chain joins TRBV6-1 and TRBJ1-2; D not certain. The V gene's germline CDR1 is MNHNS and CDR2 SASEGT. V was clipped by 3 bases and J by 3 bases, with 17 bases between them. This CDR3 is 16 amino acids long.

This chain uses TRBV5-1 with TRBJ2-7, with D perhaps TRBD1 (6 bases). The ends were cut back, 4 bases at V and 8 bases at J, with 22 bases in the middle. The CDR3 spans 15 residues. Looked up from germline, CDR1 is SGHRS and CDR2 is YFSETQ. The CDR3 loop is CASSPQSGTPLKQYF. CDR3 nucleotide sequence: TGCGCCAGCAGCCCACAGAGTGGGACACCCTTGAAGCAGTACTTC. Supplemented by reference TRBV5-1 and TRBJ2-7, the full variable domain reads KAGVTQTPRYLIKTRGQQVTLSCSPISGHRSVSWYQQTPGQGLQFLFEYFSETQRNKGNFPGRFSGRQFSNSRSEMNVSTLELGDSALYLCASSPQSGTPLKQYFGPGTRLTVT.